Below, one T cell receptor beta chain is given with its context. Clones were sequenced by immunoSEQ multiplex PCR, and TCRdb holds only the in-frame ones, with some missing. Counted here are 55,000 to 80,000 clones, roughly 93% occurring once; the ten biggest clones make up 1.5% to 2%. The sample originates from a study of blood T cell repertoires in COVID-19. Across the whole study: From T cells, B-cell-depleted T cells, or PBMCs came the material, which was cDNA or gDNA.

The CDR3 totals 16 residues. Sequencing input: peripheral blood. This rearrangement joins TRBV21-1 to TRBJ1-5; the D call in the table, TRBD1, was not verified against the DNA. TRBV21-1 is noted as a pseudogene. The clonotype comes from a human donor in a cohort sampled during active COVID-19. The CDR3 is CASSLGTGTGNQPQHF. The DNA for the CDR3 is TGTGCCAGCAGTCTTGGTACCGGGACAGGCAATCAGCCCCAGCATTTT.